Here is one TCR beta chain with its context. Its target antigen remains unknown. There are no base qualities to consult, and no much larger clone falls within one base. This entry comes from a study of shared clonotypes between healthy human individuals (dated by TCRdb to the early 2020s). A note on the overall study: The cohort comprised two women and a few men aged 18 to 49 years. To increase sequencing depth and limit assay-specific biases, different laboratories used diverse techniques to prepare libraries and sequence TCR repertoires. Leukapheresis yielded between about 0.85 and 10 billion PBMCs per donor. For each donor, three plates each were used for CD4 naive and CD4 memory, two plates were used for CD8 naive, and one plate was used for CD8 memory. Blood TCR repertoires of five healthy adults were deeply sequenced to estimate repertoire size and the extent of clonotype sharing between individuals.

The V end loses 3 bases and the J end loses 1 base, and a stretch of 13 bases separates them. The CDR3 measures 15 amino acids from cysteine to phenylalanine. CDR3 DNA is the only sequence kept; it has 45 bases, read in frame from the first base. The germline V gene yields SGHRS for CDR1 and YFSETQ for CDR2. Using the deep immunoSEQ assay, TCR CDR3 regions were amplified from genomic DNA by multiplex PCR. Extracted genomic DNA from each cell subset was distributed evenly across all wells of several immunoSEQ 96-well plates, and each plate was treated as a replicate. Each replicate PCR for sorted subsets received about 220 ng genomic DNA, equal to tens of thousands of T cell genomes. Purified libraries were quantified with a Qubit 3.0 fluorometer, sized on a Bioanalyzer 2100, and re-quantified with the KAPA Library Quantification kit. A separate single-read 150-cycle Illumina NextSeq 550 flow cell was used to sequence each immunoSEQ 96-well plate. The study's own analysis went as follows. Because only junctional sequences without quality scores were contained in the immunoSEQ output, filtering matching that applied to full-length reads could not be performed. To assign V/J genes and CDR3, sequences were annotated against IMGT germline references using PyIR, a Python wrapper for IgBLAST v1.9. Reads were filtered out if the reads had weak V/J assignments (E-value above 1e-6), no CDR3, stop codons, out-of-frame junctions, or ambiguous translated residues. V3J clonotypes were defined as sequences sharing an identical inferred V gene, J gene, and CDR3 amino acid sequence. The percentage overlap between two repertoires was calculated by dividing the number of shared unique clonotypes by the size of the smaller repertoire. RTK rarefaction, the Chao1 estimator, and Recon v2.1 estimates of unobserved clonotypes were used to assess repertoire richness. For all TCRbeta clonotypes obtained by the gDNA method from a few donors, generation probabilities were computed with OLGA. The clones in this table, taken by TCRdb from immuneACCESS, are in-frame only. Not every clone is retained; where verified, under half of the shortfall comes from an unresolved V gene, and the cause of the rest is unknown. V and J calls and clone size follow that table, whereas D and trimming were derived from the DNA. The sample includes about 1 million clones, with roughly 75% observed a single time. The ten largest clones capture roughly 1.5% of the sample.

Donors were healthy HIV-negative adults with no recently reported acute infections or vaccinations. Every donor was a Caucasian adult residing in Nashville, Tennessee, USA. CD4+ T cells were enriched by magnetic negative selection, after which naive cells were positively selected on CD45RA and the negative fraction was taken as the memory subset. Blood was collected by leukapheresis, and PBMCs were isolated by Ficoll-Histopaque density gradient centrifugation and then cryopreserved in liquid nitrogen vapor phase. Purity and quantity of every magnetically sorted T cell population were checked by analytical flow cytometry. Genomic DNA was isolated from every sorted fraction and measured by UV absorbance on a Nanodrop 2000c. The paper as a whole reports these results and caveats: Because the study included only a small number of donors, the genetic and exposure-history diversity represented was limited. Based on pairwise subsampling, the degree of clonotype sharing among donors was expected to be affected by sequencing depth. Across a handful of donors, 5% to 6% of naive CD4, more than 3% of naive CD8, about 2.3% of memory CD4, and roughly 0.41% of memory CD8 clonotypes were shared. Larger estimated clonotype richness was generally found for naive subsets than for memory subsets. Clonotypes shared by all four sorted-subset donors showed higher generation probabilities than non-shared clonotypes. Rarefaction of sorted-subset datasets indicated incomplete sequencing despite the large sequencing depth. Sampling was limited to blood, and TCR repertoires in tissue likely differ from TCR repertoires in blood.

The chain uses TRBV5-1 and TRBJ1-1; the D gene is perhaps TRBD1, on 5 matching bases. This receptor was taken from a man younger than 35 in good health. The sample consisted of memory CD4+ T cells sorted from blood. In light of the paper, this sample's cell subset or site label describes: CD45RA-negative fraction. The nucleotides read TGCGCCAGCAGCTCGGGGGGTTTGTGGAACACTGAAGCTTTCTTT. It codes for CASSSGGLWNTEAFF.